This TCR beta chain came from a study of shared clonotypes between healthy human individuals. Overall study context: In total, the donors were a couple of women and a few men aged 18 to 49. Three CD4 naive, three CD4 memory, two CD8 naive and one CD8 memory plate were used per donor. Points from the study as a whole: The expectation was that sequencing depth would affect clonotype sharing among donors.

Original data processing: ImmunoSEQ output lacked quality scores and full-length reads, limiting matched filtering. Libraries were prepared by immunoSEQ multiplex PCR; TCRdb keeps only in-frame clonotypes and omits some of them. V, J and clone size reflect that table, while D and trimming were determined from the DNA. This sample has 2 million to 3 million clones, with approximately 93% found just once. Germline CDR1 is SGHRS and CDR2 is YFSETQ. The CDR3 spans 14 residues. With 4 bases removed from V and 2 bases from J, the gap between germline ends came to 10 bases. A remark on this clone: Its antigen is as yet unknown. Other DNA sequences in the same sample also yield this CDR3.

The V call is TRBV5-1, the J call TRBJ1-3, with D perhaps matching TRBD1 (5 bases). Sequenced sample: naive CD4+ T cells from PBMCs. The subset: CD45RA+ positively selected. The sequence was collected from a man younger than 30 in good health. Some clones in this sample may be carry-over from other donors' samples. CDR3 residues: CASSPGTAGNTIYF. The DNA of the CDR3 is TGCGCCAGCAGCCCTGGGACTGCTGGAAACACCATATATTTT. The full variable domain, rest sourced from reference TRBV5-1 and TRBJ1-3, is KAGVTQTPRYLIKTRGQQVTLSCSPISGHRSVSWYQQTPGQGLQFLFEYFSETQRNKGNFPGRFSGRQFSNSRSEMNVSTLELGDSALYLCASSPGTAGNTIYFGEGSWLTVV.